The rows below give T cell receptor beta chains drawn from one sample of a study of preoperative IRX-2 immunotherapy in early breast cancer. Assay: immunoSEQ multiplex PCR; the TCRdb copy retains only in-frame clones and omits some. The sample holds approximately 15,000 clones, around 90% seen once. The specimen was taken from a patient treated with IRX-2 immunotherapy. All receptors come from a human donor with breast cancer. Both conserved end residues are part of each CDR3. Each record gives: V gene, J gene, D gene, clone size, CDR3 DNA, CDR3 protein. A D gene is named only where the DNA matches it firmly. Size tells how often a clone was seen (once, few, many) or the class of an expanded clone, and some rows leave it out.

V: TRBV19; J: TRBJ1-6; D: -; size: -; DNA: TGTGCCAGTAGAATGACGAGCTTACACGCAGGTTCACCCCTCCACTTT; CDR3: CASRMTSLHAGSPLHF
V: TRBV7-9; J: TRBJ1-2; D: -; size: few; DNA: TGTGCCAGCAGCTCCGGGACACCGGCCTTAAACTATGGCTACACCTTC; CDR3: CASSSGTPALNYGYTF
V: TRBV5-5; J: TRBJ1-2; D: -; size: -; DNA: TGTGCCAGCAGCTTGGGCAGGGAGGGAGGGTATGGCTACACCTTC; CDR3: CASSLGREGGYGYTF
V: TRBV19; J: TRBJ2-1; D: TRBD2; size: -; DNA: TGTGCCAGTAGCCAACTAGCGGGGGGACTCTACAATGAGCAGTTCTTC; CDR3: CASSQLAGGLYNEQFF
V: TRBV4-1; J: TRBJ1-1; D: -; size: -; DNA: TGCGCCAGCAGCCCACCACGATTAAACACTGAAGCTTTCTTT; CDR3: CASSPPRLNTEAFF
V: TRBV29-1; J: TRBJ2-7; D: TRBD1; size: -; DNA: TGCAGCGTGGGAGGCAGACGGGACAGGGGGTCCTACGAGCAGTACTTC; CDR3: CSVGGRRDRGSYEQYF
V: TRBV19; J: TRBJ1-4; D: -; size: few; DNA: TGTGCCAGTAGTAGAAGACAGCTCTCTAATGAAAAACTGTTTTTT; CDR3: CASSRRQLSNEKLFF
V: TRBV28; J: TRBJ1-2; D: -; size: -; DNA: TGTGCCAGCAGTGTCAGTACTCCGACAGTCAACTATGGCTACACCTTC; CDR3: CASSVSTPTVNYGYTF
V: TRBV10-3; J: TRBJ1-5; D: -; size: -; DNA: TGTGCCATCAGTGATCTAAGTGGGAAGCCCCAGCATTTT; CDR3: CAISDLSGKPQHF
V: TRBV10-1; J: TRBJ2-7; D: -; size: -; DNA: TGCGCCAGCAGCCCCAGTTTGGGGGCCGGGGAGCAGTACTTC; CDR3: CASSPSLGAGEQYF
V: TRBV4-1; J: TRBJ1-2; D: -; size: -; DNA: TGCGCCAGCAGCTCAATTGGGGGGACTTTATACACCTTC; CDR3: CASSSIGGTLYTF
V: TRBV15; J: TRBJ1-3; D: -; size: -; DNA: TGTGCCACCAGCAGATATGGGGACGGAAACACCATATATTTT; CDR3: CATSRYGDGNTIYF
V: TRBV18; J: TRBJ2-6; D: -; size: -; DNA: TGTGCCAGCTCACCACGAAGGGATTTGGCTGGGGCCAACGTCCTGACTTTC; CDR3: CASSPRRDLAGANVLTF
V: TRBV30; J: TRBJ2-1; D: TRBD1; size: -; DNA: TGTGCCTGGAGTTCCGGGACAGGGCAGTTCTTC; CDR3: CAWSSGTGQFF
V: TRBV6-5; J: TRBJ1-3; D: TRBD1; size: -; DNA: TGTGCCAGCAGTCGACAGGGGGCGGTTGGAAACACCATATATTTT; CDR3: CASSRQGAVGNTIYF
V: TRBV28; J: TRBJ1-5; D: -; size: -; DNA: TGTGCCAGCGGGCCCTTGCCGAATCAGCCCCAGCATTTT; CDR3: CASGPLPNQPQHF
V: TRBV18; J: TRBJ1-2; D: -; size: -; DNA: TGTGCCAGCTCAACGGGAAGGCAAGGGATCGCACCGGGCTACACCTTC; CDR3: CASSTGRQGIAPGYTF
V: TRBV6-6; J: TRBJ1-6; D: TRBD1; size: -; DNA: TGTGCCAGCAGTTATGGGACAGGATATTCACCCCTCCACTTT; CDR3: CASSYGTGYSPLHF
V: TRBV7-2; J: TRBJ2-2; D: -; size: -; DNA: TGTGCCAGCAGCTTAGGGCTACCTCGCGGGGAGCTGTTTTTT; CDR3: CASSLGLPRGELFF
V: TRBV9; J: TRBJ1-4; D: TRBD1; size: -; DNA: TGTGCCAGCAGCGCCGGGAGGACAGGGCGGAATGAAAAACTGTTTTTT; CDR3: CASSAGRTGRNEKLFF
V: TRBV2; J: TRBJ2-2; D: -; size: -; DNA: TGTGCCAGCAGTGAAGTGTTTTCAGGGGCCGGGAACACCGGGGAGCTGTTTTTT; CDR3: CASSEVFSGAGNTGELFF
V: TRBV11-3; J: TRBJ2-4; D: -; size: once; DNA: TGTGCCAGCAGCCAGGCGGAGTACATTCAGTACTTC; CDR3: CASSQAEYIQYF
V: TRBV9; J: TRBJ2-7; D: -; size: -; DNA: TGTGCCAGCAGCGGGTTTGGGGGGATCTCCGAGCAGTACTTC; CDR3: CASSGFGGISEQYF
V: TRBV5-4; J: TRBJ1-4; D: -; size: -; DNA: TGTGCCAGCAGCTTGAAGGGGGTGGATGAAAAACTGTTTTTT; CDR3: CASSLKGVDEKLFF
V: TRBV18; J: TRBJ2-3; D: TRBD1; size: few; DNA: TGTGCCAGCTCACCACCGAATAGCTTCCAGGGGGCGACAGATACGCAGTATTTT; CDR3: CASSPPNSFQGATDTQYF